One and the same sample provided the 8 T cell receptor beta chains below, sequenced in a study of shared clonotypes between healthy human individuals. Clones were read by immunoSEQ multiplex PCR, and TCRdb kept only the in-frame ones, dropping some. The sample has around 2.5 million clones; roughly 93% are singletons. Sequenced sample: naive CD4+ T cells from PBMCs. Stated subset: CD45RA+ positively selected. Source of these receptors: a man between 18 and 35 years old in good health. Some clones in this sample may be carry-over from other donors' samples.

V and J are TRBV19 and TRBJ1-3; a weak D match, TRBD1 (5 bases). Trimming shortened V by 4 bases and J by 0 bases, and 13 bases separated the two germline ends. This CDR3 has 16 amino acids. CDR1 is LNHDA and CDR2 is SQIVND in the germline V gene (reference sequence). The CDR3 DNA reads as TGTGCCAGTAGTACCGTGGGACCGAGCTCTGGAAACACCATATATTTT. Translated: CASSTVGPSSGNTIYF.

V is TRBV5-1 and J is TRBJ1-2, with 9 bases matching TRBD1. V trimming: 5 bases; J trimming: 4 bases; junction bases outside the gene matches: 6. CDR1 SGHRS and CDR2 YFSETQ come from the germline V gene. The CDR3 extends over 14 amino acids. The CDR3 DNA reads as TGCGCCAGCAGAACCGGGACAGGGACCTATGGCTACACCTTC. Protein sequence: CASRTGTGTYGYTF.

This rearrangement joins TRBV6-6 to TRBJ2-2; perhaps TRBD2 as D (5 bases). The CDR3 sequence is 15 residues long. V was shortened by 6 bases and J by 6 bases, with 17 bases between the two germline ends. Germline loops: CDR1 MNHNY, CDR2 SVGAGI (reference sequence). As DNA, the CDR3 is TGTGCCAGCAGCCACGGACTTGCCAAAGCCGGGGAGCTGTTTTTT. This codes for CASSHGLAKAGELFF.

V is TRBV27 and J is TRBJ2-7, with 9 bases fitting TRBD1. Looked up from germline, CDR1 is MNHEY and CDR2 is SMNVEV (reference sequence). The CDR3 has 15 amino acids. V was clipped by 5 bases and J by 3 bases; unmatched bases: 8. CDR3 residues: CASSPRGQGFYEQYF. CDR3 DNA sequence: TGTGCCAGCAGTCCCCGGGGACAGGGTTTCTACGAGCAGTACTTC.

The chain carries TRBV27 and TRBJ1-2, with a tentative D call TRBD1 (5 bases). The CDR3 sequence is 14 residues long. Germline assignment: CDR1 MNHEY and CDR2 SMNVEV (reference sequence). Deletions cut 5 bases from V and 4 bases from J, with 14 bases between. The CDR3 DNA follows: TGTGCCAGCAGTCGATCCGGGACGACCTATGGCTACACCTTC. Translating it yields CASSRSGTTYGYTF.

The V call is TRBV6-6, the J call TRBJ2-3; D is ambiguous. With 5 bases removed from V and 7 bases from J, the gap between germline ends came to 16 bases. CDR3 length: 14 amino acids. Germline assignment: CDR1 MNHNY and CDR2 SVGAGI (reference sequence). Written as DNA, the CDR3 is TGTGCCAGCAGTGCATTGAACGTTCAACATACGCAGTATTTT. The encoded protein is CASSALNVQHTQYF.

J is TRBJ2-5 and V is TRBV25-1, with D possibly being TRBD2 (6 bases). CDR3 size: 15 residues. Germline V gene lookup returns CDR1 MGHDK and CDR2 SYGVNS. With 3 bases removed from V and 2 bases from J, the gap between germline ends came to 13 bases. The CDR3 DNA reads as TGTGCCAGCAGTGAGTGGGGGGACCGTCAAGAGACCCAGTACTTC. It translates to CASSEWGDRQETQYF.

In DNA form, the CDR3 reads TGTGCCAGCAGCCAAGCCAGGACAGCAACCTACGAGCAGTACTTC. It codes for CASSQARTATYEQYF. This rearrangement joins TRBV14 to TRBJ2-7, with D tentatively TRBD1 (6 bases). The CDR3 runs to 15 residues. The germline V gene encodes CDR1 SGHDN and CDR2 FVKESK. The V end was cut by 1 base, the J end by 2 bases, with 12 bases between.